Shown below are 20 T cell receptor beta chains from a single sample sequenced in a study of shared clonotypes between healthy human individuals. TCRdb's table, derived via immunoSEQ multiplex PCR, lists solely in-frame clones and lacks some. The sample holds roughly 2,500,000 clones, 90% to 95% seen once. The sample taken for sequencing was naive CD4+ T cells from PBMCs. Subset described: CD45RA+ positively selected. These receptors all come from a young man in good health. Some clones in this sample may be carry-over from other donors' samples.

The CDR3: CASSLPLRDRYNEQFF. CDR3 DNA: TGTGCCAGCAGCTTGCCTTTGCGGGACAGATACAATGAGCAGTTCTTC. The V gene is TRBV5-4, the J gene TRBJ2-1; D might be TRBD1 (7 bases). Trimming pared 1 base from V and 4 bases from J, leaving 15 bases between. The CDR3 has 16 residues. From germline, CDR1 is SGHNT and CDR2 YYREEE (reference sequence).

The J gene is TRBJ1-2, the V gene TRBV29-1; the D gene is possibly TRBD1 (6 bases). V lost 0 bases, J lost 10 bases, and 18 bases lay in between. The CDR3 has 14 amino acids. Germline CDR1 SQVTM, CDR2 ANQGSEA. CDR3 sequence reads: CSVEDLGTSMDYTF. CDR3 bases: TGCAGCGTTGAAGATCTCGGGACAAGTATGGACTACACCTTC.

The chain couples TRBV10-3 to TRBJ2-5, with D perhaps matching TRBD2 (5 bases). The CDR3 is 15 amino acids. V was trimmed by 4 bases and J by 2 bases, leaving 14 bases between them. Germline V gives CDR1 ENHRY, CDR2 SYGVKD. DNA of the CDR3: TGTGCCATCAGTGGGACTCAGACACTTCAAGAGACCCAGTACTTC. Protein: CAISGTQTLQETQYF.

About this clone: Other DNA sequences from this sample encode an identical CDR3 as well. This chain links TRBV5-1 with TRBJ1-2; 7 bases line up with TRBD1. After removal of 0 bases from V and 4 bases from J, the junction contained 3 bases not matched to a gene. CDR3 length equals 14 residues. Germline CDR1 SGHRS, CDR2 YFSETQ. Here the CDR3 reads CASSLGQGVYGYTF. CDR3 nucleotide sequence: TGCGCCAGCAGCTTGGGGCAGGGGGTCTATGGCTACACCTTC.

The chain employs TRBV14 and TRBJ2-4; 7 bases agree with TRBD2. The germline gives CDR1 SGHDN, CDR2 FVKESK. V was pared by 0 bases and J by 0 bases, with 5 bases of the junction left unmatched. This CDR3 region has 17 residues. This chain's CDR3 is CASSQDSSGVAKNIQYF. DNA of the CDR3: TGTGCCAGCAGCCAAGATTCGAGCGGGGTAGCCAAAAACATTCAGTACTTC.

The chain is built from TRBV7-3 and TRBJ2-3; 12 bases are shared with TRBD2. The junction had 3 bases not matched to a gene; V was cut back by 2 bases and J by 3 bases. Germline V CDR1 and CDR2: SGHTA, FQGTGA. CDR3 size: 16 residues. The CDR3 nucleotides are TGTGCCAGCAGCTTACTAGCGGGAGGGGGTACAGATACGCAGTATTTT. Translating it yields CASSLLAGGGTDTQYF.

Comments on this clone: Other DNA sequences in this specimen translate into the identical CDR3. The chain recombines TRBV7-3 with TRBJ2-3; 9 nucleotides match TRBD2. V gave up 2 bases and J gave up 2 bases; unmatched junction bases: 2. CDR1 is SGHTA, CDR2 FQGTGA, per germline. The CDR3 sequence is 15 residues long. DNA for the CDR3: TGTGCCAGCAGCTTATTAGCGGGAGCCACAGATACGCAGTATTTT. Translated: CASSLLAGATDTQYF.

CDR3 protein: CASKASSIYNEQFF. DNA for the CDR3: TGTGCCAGCAAGGCATCGTCCATTTACAATGAGCAGTTCTTC. The genes are TRBV2 and TRBJ2-1; D remains ambiguous. CDR1 is SNHLY and CDR2 is FYNNEI in the germline V gene. This CDR3 is 14 amino acids long. The ends were cut back, 7 bases at V and 4 bases at J, with 14 bases in the middle.

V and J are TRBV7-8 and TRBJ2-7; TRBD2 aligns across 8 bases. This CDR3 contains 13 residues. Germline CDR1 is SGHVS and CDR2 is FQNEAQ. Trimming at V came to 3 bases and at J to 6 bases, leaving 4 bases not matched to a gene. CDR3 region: CASSLREAREQYF. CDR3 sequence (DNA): TGTGCCAGCAGCTTGCGGGAGGCCCGCGAGCAGTACTTC.

The CDR3: CASRTGTGSTEAFF. CDR3 bases: TGTGCCAGCAGGACCGGGACAGGTAGCACTGAAGCTTTCTTT. The V gene is TRBV7-2, the J gene TRBJ1-1; 8 bases fit TRBD1. The length of the CDR3 is 14 residues. Unmatched junction bases numbered 7, after V lost 6 bases and J lost 4 bases. CDR1 is SGHTA, CDR2 FQGNSA, per germline. The full variable domain, rest sourced from reference TRBV7-2 and TRBJ1-1, is GAGVSQSPSNKVTEKGKDVELRCDPISGHTALYWYRQSLGQGLEFLIYFQGNSAPDKSGLPSDRFSAERTGGSVSTLTIQRTQQEDSAVYLCASRTGTGSTEAFFGQGTRLTVV.

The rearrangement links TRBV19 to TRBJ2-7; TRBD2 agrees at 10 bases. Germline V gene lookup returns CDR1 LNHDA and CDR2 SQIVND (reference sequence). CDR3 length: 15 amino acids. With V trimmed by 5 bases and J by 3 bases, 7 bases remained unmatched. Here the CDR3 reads CASSFLAGAHYEQYF. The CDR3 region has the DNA TGTGCCAGTAGTTTTCTAGCGGGAGCCCACTACGAGCAGTACTTC.

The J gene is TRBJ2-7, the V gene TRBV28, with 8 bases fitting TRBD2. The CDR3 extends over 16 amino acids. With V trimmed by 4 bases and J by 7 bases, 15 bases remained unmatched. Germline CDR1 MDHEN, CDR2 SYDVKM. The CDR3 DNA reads TGTGCCAGCAGTTCCGCGGGTACTAGCGGAATGCTGGAGCAGTACTTC. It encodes CASSSAGTSGMLEQYF.

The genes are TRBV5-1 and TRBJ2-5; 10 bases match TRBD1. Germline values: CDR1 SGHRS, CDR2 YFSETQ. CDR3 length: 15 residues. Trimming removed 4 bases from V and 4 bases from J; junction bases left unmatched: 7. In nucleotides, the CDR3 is TGCGCCAGCAGCGCCACCGGGACAGGGGCAGAGACCCAGTACTTC. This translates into CASSATGTGAETQYF.

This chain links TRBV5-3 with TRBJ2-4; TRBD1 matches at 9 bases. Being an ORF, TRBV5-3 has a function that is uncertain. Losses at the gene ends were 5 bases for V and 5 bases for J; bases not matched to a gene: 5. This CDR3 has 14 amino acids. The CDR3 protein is CARSVGTGQNIQYF. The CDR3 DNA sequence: TGTGCCAGAAGTGTCGGGACAGGGCAAAACATTCAGTACTTC.

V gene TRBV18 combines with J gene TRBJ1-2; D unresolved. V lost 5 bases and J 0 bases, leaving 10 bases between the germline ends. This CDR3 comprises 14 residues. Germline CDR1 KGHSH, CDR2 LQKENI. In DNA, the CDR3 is TGTGCCAGCTCAACCACCAGAGCTAACTATGGCTACACCTTC. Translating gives CASSTTRANYGYTF. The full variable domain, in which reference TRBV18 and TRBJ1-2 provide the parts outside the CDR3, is NAGVMQNPRHLVRRRGQEARLRCSPMKGHSHVYWYRQLPEEGLKFMVYLQKENIIDESGMPKERFSAEFPKEGPSILRIQQVVRGDSAAYFCASSTTRANYGYTFGSGTRLTVV.

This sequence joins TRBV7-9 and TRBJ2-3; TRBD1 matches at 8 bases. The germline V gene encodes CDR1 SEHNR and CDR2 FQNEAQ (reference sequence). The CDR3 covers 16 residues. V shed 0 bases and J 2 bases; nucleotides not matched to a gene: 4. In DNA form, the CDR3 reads TGTGCCAGCAGCTTAGCGAGGGACAGGAACACAGATACGCAGTATTTT. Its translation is CASSLARDRNTDTQYF.

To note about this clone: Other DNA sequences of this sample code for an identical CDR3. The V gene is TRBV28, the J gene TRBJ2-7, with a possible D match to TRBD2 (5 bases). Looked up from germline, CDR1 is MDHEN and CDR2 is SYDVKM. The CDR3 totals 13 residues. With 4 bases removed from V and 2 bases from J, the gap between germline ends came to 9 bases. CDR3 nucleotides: TGTGCCAGCAGTTGGACGGGAACCTACGAGCAGTACTTC. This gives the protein CASSWTGTYEQYF.

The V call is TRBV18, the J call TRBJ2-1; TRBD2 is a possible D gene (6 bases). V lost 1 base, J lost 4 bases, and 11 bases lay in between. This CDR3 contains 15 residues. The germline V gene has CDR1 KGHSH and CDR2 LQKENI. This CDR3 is CASSPLAEMYNEQFF. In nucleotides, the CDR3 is TGTGCCAGCTCACCACTAGCGGAGATGTACAATGAGCAGTTCTTC.

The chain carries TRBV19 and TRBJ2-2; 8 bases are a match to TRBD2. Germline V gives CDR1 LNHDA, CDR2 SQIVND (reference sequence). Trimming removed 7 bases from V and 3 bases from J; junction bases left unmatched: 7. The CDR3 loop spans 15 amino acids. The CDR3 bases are TGTGCCAGTAAAGGCGGGAGGTGGGACACCGGGGAGCTGTTTTTT. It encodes CASKGGRWDTGELFF.

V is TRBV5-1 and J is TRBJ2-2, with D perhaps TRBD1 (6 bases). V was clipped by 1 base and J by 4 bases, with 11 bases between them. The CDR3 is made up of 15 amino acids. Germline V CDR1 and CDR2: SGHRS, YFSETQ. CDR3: CASSLPTGSTGELFF. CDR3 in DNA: TGCGCCAGCAGCTTGCCTACAGGGAGCACCGGGGAGCTGTTTTTT.